The 2 T cell receptor beta chains given below trace back to one sample, sequenced in a study of cytomegalovirus exposure and HLA in healthy donors. Primers included in the PCR were 60 Vbeta and 13 Jbeta primers. Assay: immunoSEQ multiplex PCR; the TCRdb copy retains only in-frame clones and omits some. This table holds approximately 110,000 clones, about 78% found once. Specimen: PBMCs. Receptors were obtained from a woman aged 40-49 years in good health and CMV-seropositive.

The CDR3, as DNA: TGTGCCAGCAGTGAAGGACTTACCTACGAGCAGTACTTC. This gives the protein CASSEGLTYEQYF. This chain connects TRBV25-1 to TRBJ2-7; D possibly corresponds to TRBD2 (5 bases). The CDR3 spans 13 residues. The germline CDR1 and CDR2 sequences are MGHDK and SYGVNS. V was shortened by 2 bases and J by 2 bases, with 7 bases between the two germline ends.

The gene calls are TRBV7-9 and TRBJ2-1, with TRBD2 identical over 9 bases. This CDR3 is 16 amino acids long. Germline CDR1 reads SEHNR; CDR2 reads FQNEAQ (reference sequence). The J segment lost 1 base and the V segment lost 0 bases, leaving 1 base of the junction unmatched. Here the CDR3 DNA reads TGTGCCAGCAGCTTAGCCCTAGCGGGATCCTACAATGAGCAGTTCTTC. This gives the protein CASSLALAGSYNEQFF.